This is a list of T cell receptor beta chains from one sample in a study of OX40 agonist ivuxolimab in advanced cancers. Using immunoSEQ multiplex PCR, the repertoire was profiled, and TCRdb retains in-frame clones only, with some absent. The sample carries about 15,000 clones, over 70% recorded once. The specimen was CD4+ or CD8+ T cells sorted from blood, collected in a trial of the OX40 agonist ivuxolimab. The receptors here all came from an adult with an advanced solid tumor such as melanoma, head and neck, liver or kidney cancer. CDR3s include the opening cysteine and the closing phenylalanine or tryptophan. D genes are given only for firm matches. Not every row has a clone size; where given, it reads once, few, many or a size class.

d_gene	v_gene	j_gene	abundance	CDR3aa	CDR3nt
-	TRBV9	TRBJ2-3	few	CASSVTEAQNTDTQYF	TGTGCCAGCAGCGTCACAGAGGCCCAGAACACAGATACGCAGTATTTT
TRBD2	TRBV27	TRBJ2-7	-	CASSIGGEGRYEQYF	TGTGCCAGCAGCATTGGGGGGGAGGGCAGATACGAGCAGTACTTC
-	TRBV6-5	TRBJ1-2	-	CASSYSTYYGYTF	TGTGCCAGCAGTTACTCAACGTACTATGGCTACACCTTC
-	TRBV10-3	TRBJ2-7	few	CAIDGGNGQYF	TGTGCCATCGATGGGGGGAACGGGCAGTACTTC
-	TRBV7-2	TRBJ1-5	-	CASSLSGSQPQHF	TGTGCCAGCAGCTTATCGGGGTCTCAGCCCCAGCATTTT
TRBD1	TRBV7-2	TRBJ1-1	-	CASSSMDRGLMNTEAFF	TGTGCCAGCAGCTCAATGGACAGGGGGCTCATGAACACTGAAGCTTTCTTT
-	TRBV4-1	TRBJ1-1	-	CASSQDHAEDEAFF	TGCGCCAGCAGCCAAGATCACGCCGAGGATGAAGCTTTCTTT
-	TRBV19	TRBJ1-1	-	CASTYRNGQAFF	TGTGCCAGTACTTACAGGAACGGCCAAGCTTTCTTT
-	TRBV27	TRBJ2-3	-	CASKPDSTDTQYF	TGTGCCAGCAAACCGGACTCCACAGATACGCAGTATTTT
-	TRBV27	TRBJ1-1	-	CASSLSGTSTEAFF	TGTGCCAGCAGTTTATCTGGAACGAGCACTGAAGCTTTCTTT
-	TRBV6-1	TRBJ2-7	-	CASSEGYEQYF	TGTGCCAGCAGTGAAGGTTACGAGCAGTACTTC
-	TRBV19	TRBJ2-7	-	CASSGQPYEQYF	TGTGCCAGTAGCGGACAACCCTACGAGCAGTACTTC
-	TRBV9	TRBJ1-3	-	CASSEGYGNTIYF	TGTGCCAGCAGCGAGGGGTATGGAAACACCATATATTTT
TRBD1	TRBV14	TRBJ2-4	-	CASSSSTGGPLMNIQYF	TGTGCCAGCAGCTCATCGACAGGGGGCCCTTTAATGAACATTCAGTACTTC
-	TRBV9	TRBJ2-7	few	CASSVGDLGISSYEQYF	TGTGCCAGCAGCGTAGGGGACCTTGGGATTAGCTCCTACGAGCAGTACTTC
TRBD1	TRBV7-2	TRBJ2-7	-	CASSFVDRGYGEQYF	TGTGCCAGCAGCTTCGTTGACAGGGGGTATGGCGAGCAGTACTTC
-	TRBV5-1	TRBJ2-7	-	CASSLWAGRSYEQYF	TGCGCCAGCAGCTTGTGGGCGGGACGCTCCTACGAGCAGTACTTC
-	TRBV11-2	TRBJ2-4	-	CASSLGQGAKNIQYF	TGTGCCAGCAGCTTAGGGCAGGGGGCCAAAAACATTCAGTACTTC
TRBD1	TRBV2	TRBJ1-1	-	CASAETGENTEAFF	TGTGCCAGCGCAGAGACAGGGGAGAACACTGAAGCTTTCTTT
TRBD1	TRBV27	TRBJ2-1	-	CASSLGTEYNEQFF	TGTGCCAGCAGTCTCGGGACAGAGTACAATGAGCAGTTCTTC
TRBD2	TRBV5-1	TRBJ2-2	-	CASSSPGLAPAGELFF	TGCGCCAGCAGCTCTCCGGGACTAGCGCCAGCCGGGGAGCTGTTTTTT
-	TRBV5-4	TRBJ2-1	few	CASSYVPGDSYNEQFF	TGTGCCAGCAGCTACGTTCCGGGAGACAGCTACAATGAGCAGTTCTTC
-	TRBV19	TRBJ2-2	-	CASSTLRTLDGTGELFF	TGTGCCAGTAGTACCCTACGGACGCTGGACGGAACCGGGGAGCTGTTTTTT
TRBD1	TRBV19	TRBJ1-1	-	CASSILGDRGLNTEAFF	TGTGCCAGTAGTATCCTAGGGGACAGGGGCTTGAACACTGAAGCTTTCTTT
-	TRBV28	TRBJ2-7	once	CASSSPRGGEYEQYF	TGTGCCAGCAGTTCACCTCGTGGGGGCGAGTACGAGCAGTACTTC
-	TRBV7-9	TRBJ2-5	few	CASSLRIRQETQYF	TGTGCCAGCAGCTTACGTATAAGGCAAGAGACCCAGTACTTC
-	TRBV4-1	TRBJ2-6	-	CARNTSGSGANVLTF	TGCGCCAGAAACACTTCAGGGTCTGGGGCCAACGTCCTGACTTTC
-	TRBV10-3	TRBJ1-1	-	CASQRGTEAFF	TGTGCCAGCCAGAGGGGGACTGAAGCTTTCTTT
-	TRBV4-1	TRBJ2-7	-	CASSATLYGNPNYEQYF	TGCGCCAGCAGCGCCACTCTATACGGGAACCCGAACTACGAGCAGTACTTC
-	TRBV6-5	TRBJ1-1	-	CASGTNEAFF	TGTGCCAGCGGGACAAATGAAGCTTTCTTT